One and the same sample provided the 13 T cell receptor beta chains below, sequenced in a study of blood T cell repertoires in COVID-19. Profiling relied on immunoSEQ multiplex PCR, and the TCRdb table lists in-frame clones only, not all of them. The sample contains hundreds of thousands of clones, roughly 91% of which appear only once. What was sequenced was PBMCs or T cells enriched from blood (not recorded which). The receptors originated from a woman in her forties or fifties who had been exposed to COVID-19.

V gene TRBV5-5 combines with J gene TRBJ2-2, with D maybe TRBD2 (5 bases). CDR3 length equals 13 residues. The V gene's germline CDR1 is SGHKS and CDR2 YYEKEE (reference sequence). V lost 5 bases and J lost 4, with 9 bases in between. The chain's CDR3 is CASSVGGTGELFF. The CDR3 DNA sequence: TGTGCCAGCAGTGTAGGAGGCACCGGGGAGCTGTTTTTT.

The CDR3 spells CASSEYSSTDTQYF. DNA of the CDR3: TGTGCCAGCAGTGAATATTCGAGCACAGATACGCAGTATTTT. The chain uses TRBV2 and TRBJ2-3; D is undetermined. CDR3 size: 14 residues. The germline V and J ends were trimmed by 2 bases and 0 bases, with 6 bases remaining between them. Per the germline V gene, CDR1 is SNHLY and CDR2 is FYNNEI.

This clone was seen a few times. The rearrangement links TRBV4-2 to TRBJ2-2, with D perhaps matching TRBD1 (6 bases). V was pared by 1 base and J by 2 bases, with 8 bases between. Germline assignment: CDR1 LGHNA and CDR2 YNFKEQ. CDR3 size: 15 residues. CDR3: CASSQAGHNTGELFF. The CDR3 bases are TGTGCCAGCAGCCAAGCGGGACATAACACCGGGGAGCTGTTTTTT.

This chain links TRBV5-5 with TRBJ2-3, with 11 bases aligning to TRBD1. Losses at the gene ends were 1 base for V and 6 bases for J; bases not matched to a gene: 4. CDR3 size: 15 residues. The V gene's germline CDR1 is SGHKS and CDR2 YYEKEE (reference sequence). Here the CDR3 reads CASSLIGQGADTQYF. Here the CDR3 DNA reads TGTGCCAGCAGCTTGATTGGACAGGGGGCGGATACGCAGTATTTT.

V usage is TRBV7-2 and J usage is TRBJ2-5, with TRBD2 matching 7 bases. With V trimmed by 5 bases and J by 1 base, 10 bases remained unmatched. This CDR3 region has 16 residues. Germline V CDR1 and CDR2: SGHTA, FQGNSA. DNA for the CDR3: TGTGCCAGCAGCACCGGTCCAGCGGGGCTCCAAGAGACCCAGTACTTC. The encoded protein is CASSTGPAGLQETQYF.

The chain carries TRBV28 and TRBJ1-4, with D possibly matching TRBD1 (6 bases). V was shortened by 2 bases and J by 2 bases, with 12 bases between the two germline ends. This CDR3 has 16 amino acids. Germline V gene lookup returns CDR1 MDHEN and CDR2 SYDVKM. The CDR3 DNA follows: TGTGCCAGCAGTTTAACCCAAACAGGGACTAATGAAAAACTGTTTTTT. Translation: CASSLTQTGTNEKLFF.

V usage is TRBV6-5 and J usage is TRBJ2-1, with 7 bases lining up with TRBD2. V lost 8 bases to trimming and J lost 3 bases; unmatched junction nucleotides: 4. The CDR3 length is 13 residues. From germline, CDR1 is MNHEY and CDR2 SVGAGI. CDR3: CASYRDYYNEQFF. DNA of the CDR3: TGTGCCAGCTATAGGGACTACTACAATGAGCAGTTCTTC.

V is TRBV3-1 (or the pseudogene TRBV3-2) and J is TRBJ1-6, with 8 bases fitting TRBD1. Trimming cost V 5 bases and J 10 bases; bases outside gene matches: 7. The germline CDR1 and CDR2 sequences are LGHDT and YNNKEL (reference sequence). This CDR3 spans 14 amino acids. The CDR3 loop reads CASSDGQGHSPLHF. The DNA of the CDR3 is TGTGCCAGCAGCGACGGACAGGGCCACTCACCCCTCCACTTT.

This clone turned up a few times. The CDR3 protein is CASSLVGGGEGYTF. CDR3 sequence (DNA): TGTGCCAGCAGCTTAGTGGGTGGTGGAGAAGGCTACACCTTC. This chain joins TRBV7-9 and TRBJ1-2; D gene unclear. CDR3 length equals 14 residues. V shed 1 base and J shed 8 bases, with 14 bases lying between them. Germline V lookup: CDR1 SEHNR, CDR2 FQNEAQ (reference sequence).

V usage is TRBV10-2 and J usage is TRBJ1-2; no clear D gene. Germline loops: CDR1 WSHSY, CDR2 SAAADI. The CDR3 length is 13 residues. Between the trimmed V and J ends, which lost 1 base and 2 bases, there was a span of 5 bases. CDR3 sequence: CASSEYRNYGYTF. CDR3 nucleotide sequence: TGCGCCAGCAGTGAGTACAGAAACTATGGCTACACCTTC.

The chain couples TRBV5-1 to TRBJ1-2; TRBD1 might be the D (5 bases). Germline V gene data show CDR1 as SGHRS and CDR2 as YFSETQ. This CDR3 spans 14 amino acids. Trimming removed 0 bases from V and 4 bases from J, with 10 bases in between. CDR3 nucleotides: TGCGCCAGCAGCTTGGGGACGGGGGGCTATGGCTACACCTTC. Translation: CASSLGTGGYGYTF. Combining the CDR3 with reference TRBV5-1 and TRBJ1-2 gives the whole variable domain KAGVTQTPRYLIKTRGQQVTLSCSPISGHRSVSWYQQTPGQGLQFLFEYFSETQRNKGNFPGRFSGRQFSNSRSEMNVSTLELGDSALYLCASSLGTGGYGYTFGSGTRLTVV.

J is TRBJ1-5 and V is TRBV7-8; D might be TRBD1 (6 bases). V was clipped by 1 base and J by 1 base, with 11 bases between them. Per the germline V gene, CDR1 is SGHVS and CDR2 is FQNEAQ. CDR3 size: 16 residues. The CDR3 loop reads CASSLGPGESNQPQHF. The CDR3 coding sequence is TGTGCCAGCAGCTTAGGGCCAGGGGAAAGCAATCAGCCCCAGCATTTT. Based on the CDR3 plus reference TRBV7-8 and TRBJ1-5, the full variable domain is GAGVSQSPRYKVAKRGQDVALRCDPISGHVSLFWYQQALGQGPEFLTYFQNEAQLDKSGLPSDRFFAERPEGSVSTLKIQRTQQEDSAVYLCASSLGPGESNQPQHFGDGTRLSIL.

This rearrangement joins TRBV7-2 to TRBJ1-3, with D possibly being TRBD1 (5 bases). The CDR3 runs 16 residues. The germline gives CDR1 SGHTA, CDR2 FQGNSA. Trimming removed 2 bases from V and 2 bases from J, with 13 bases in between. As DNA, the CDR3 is TGTGCCAGCAGCTTATCTGGGGGGGGAACTGGAAACACCATATATTTT. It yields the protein CASSLSGGGTGNTIYF.